This is a list of T cell receptor beta chains from one sample in a study of tissue T cells after allogeneic stem cell transplantation. The table came from immunoSEQ multiplex PCR; TCRdb's copy has only in-frame clones and leaves some out. Of just over 9,000 clones in the sample, approximately 53% were seen once. This specimen consisted of tissue from the jejunum, obtained at autopsy. The receptors come from a female donor of 60 years or more with lung cancer. The conserved cysteine and the conserved F or W are not part of the CDR3 here.

>TRBJ2-3|TRBV7-9
ASSLESRSTDTQY
>TRBJ1-1|TRBV6-5
ATLDRGGGNTEAF
>TRBJ2-5|TRBV7-2
ASSSGGAGETQY
>TRBJ2-1|TRBV3-1/TRBV3-2
ASSLPGLAGSYNEQF
>TRBJ2-7|TRBV6-6
ASSDTRMPYEQY
>TRBJ2-6|TRBV6-5
ASRNGGSGANVLT
>TRBJ1-2|TRBV5-1
ASSQDQSYGYT
>TRBJ1-1|TRBV5-1
ASSLDTGRRTEAF
>TRBJ2-1|TRBV11-1
ASSFVRGNEQF
>TRBJ2-3|TRBV2
ARTSTDTQY
>TRBJ1-2|TRBV30
AWSVGYGYT
>TRBJ1-1|TRBV7-2
ASSWSLRNTEAF
>TRBJ2-1|TRBV12-5
ASGLPLYEQF
>TRBJ2-3|TRBV11-2
ASSPGTSGFTDTQY
>TRBJ2-1|TRBV18
ASSPPSSGDHNEQF
>TRBJ2-3|TRBV5-4
ASSWGTDTQY
>TRBJ1-1|TRBV7-2
ASSWEWGRPALNTEAF
>TRBJ1-2|TRBV2
ASSVGGGILYGYT
>TRBJ2-3|TRBV24-1
ATSGGISTILGDTQY
>TRBJ1-1|TRBV2
ASKIATAGGAF
>TRBJ2-1|TRBV12-3/TRBV12-4
ASSFGGPNEQF
>TRBJ1-1|TRBV18
ASSPVRQRGTQNTEAF
>TRBJ1-2|TRBV30
AWTEGGNYGYT
>TRBJ1-5|TRBV6-2/TRBV6-3
ASSYGAGNQPQH
>TRBJ2-3|TRBV7-9
ASSRVGTDTQY
>TRBJ1-1|TRBV5-6
ASSLGGVATEAF
>TRBJ1-1|TRBV30
AAKTWGTEAF
>TRBJ2-1|TRBV19
ASSTRQGALNEQF
>TRBJ1-2|TRBV6-4
ASSSGLNYGYT
>TRBJ2-1|TRBV6-5
ASSYDRGNEQF
>TRBJ1-5|TRBV19
ASSIGYSNQPQH
>TRBJ2-7|TRBV12-5
ASGFPWTGIYEQY
>TRBJ2-5|TRBV4-1
ASSQPGQVQETQY
>TRBJ2-3|TRBV5-1
ASSLPGSTDTQY
>TRBJ2-4|TRBV3-1/TRBV3-2
ASSHPHEGHIQY
>TRBJ1-2|TRBV4-3
ASRGTENYGYT
>TRBJ2-3|TRBV7-9
ASSPRALRPTDTQY
>TRBJ2-7|TRBV5-1
ASSLSPYEQY
>TRBJ2-7|TRBV12-2
ASRLTRGSHVYEQY
>TRBJ1-1|TRBV6-1
ASSDGQNTEAF
>TRBJ2-1|TRBV10-3
AISDPGLAGDNEQF
>TRBJ1-1|TRBV7-2
ASTITGAAANTEAF